Detailed here is one TCR beta chain. Antigen: not known. The time point denotes: 20-29 weeks after completion of therapy. The entry originates in a study of T cell therapy after organ transplantation. Study-level background: T cells were expanded approximately 15 days with 30 CMV class I/II epitopes. 20 to 29 weeks after therapy completion, long-term post-therapy blood was collected. Study conclusions and caveats: CD8 clonality fold change after therapy inversely tracked pretherapy clonality. Minimal repertoire change after therapy followed marked pretherapy expansions in nonresponders.

This CDR3 has 15 amino acids. With 1 base removed from V and 4 bases from J, the gap between germline ends came to 12 bases. Looked up from germline, CDR1 is SGDLS and CDR2 is YYNGEE. Generated by immunoSEQ multiplex PCR, the TCRdb table keeps only in-frame clones and is missing some. This table has around 20,000 clones, 84% appearing once. The material was CD8+ T cells from blood, obtained after autologous CMV-specific T cell therapy. The rearrangement joins TRBV9 to TRBJ2-1; D might be TRBD2 (6 bases). The source of this sequence is a human patient who had received a solid organ transplant and had CMV disease. Part of the T cells may come from the graft donor. The CDR3 loop is CASSVWEVPYNEQFF. The CDR3 coding sequence is TGTGCCAGCAGCGTATGGGAGGTTCCTTACAATGAGCAGTTCTTC.